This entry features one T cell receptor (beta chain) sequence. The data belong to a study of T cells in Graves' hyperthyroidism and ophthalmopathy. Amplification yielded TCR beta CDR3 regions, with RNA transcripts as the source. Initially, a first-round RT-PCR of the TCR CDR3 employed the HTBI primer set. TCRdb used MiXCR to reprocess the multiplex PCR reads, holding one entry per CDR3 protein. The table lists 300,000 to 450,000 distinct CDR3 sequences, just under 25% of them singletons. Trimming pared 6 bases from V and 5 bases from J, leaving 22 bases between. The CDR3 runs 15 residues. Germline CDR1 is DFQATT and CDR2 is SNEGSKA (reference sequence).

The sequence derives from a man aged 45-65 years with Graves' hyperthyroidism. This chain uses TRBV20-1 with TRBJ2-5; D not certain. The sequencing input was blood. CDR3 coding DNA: TGCAGTGCCCCGGACCCCCGAGACGGCAGGGAGACCCAGTACTTC. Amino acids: CSAPDPRDGRETQYF.